These 25 T cell receptor beta chains originate from one sample sequenced in a study of blood T cell repertoires in COVID-19 (dated by TCRdb to 2020 to 2021). The library came from the immunoSEQ multiplex PCR assay. Here the immuneACCESS table is served through TCRdb, limited to in-frame sequences with V and J called. Missing clones are a known gap in these copies; in checked studies unresolved V genes cover under half, and the rest lacks a known reason. This sample comprises about 140,000 clones, roughly 80% of them detected only once. The top ten clonotypes cover approximately 4.6% of the sample. Material: peripheral blood. Receptors were obtained from a human donor in a cohort sampled during active COVID-19.

This chain joins TRBV4-2 and TRBJ2-3, with 9 bases identical to TRBD2. The CDR3 extends over 16 amino acids. The V and J ends lost 3 bases and 0 bases, in that order; junction bases with no gene match: 4. Germline CDR1 LGHNA, CDR2 YNFKEQ. CDR3 residues: CASSHRAGGSTDTQYF. CDR3 nucleotide sequence: TGTGCCAGCAGCCACAGAGCGGGAGGAAGCACAGATACGCAGTATTTT.

The chain recombines TRBV2 with TRBJ2-7; possible D gene TRBD2, 6 bases. The germline V gene has CDR1 SNHLY and CDR2 FYNNEI. The ends were cut back, 7 bases at V and 7 bases at J, with 23 bases in the middle. This CDR3 contains 15 residues. In DNA, the CDR3 is TGTGCCAGCAAGGTATTGGGCCTCACCGGGAGAGAGCAGTACGTC. It encodes CASKVLGLTGREQYV.

This clone has just a few counts. The J gene is TRBJ1-1, the V gene TRBV7-3, with D possibly matching TRBD1 (5 bases). V was pared by 4 bases and J by 5 bases, with 11 bases between. This CDR3 region has 13 residues. CDR1 and CDR2 (germline): SGHTA, FQGTGA. CDR3 amino acids: CASSWQGSTEAFF. The CDR3 region has the DNA TGTGCCAGCAGCTGGCAGGGTTCGACTGAAGCTTTCTTT. Combining the CDR3 with reference TRBV7-3 and TRBJ1-1 gives the whole variable domain GAGVSQTPSNKVTEKGKYVELRCDPISGHTALYWYRQSLGQGPEFLIYFQGTGAADDSGLPNDRFFAVRPEGSVSTLKIQRTERGDSAVYLCASSWQGSTEAFFGQGTRLTVV.

This chain joins TRBV12-3 or TRBV12-4 and TRBJ1-2; D call uncertain. Trimming removed 2 bases from V and 4 bases from J, with 8 bases in between. The CDR3 runs 13 residues. CDR3 residues: CASSLTVGYGYTF. In DNA form, the CDR3 reads TGTGCCAGCAGTTTAACCGTCGGCTATGGCTACACCTTC.

This chain joins TRBV5-4 and TRBJ2-5, with 10 bases lining up with TRBD2. The V segment lost 3 bases and the J segment 6 bases; nucleotides outside the gene matches: 11. This CDR3 contains 16 residues. CDR1 and CDR2 from the germline V gene are SGHNT and YYREEE (reference sequence). CDR3 sequence (DNA): TGTGCCAGCAGCTCCGATCTAGCGGGAGCGGTTAAGACCCAGTACTTC. Translating gives CASSSDLAGAVKTQYF.

In this sample, this clone turned up once. This CDR3 is CASTLREGNSPLHF. The CDR3, as DNA: TGTGCCAGCACCCTCAGGGAGGGCAATTCACCCCTCCACTTT. This chain connects TRBV27 to TRBJ1-6; weak D call: TRBD1 (5 bases). CDR3 length equals 14 residues. V was shortened by 7 bases and J by 7 bases, with 14 bases between the two germline ends. Germline CDR1 and CDR2: MNHEY and SMNVEV (reference sequence).

This clone was seen a single time. The chain links TRBV29-1 to TRBJ1-2; the D is unclear. The V gene lost 6 bases and the J gene lost 5 bases, with 10 bases spanning the gap. There are 11 residues in the CDR3. CDR1 SQVTM and CDR2 ANQGSEA come from the germline V gene. The CDR3 nucleotides are TGCAGCGTGATGGACTCGTATGGCTACACCTTC. It translates to CSVMDSYGYTF. The whole variable domain, filled in from reference TRBV29-1 and TRBJ1-2, reads SAVISQKPSRDICQRGTSLTIQCQVDSQVTMMFWYRQQPGQSLTLIATANQGSEATYESGFVIDKFPISRPNLTFSTLTVSNMSPEDSSIYLCSVMDSYGYTFGSGTRLTVV.

This clone was recorded only once. V is TRBV5-6 and J is TRBJ1-4; D remains unclear. Per the germline V gene, CDR1 is SGHDT and CDR2 is YYEEEE. The CDR3 spans 16 residues. The V gene lost 0 bases and the J gene lost 0 bases, with 9 bases spanning the gap. As DNA, the CDR3 is TGTGCCAGCAGCTTGGCCGGGGATGCAACTAATGAAAAACTGTTTTTT. The encoded protein is CASSLAGDATNEKLFF.

This sequence joins TRBV6-5 and TRBJ1-2, with D tentatively TRBD1 (6 bases). CDR3 length equals 12 residues. Germline CDR1 and CDR2: MNHEY and SVGAGI. In DNA, the CDR3 is TGTTTTAGCAGGGGCGCCTTATATGGCTACACCTTC. Translation gives CFSRGALYGYTF.

In this sample, this clone turned up a few times. The CDR3 nucleotides read TGCAGTGCTAGTTCCGGGACTAGCGGGGTACGGGGGCAGTTCTTC. Protein: CSASSGTSGVRGQFF. This chain uses TRBV20-1 with TRBJ2-1; 13 nucleotides line up with TRBD2. This CDR3 has 15 amino acids. Trimming removed 3 bases from V and 12 bases from J; junction bases left unmatched: 11. Germline V gene data show CDR1 as DFQATT and CDR2 as SNEGSKA (reference sequence).

The sample holds one count of this clone. This rearrangement joins TRBV3-1 (or the pseudogene TRBV3-2) to TRBJ1-1, with D hard to call. Between the trimmed V and J ends, which lost 0 bases and 5 bases, there was a span of 7 bases. Germline V gene sequence: CDR1 LGHDT, CDR2 YNNKEL (reference sequence). The CDR3 loop spans 13 amino acids. CDR3 residues: CASSQDLRTEAFF. The CDR3 DNA reads TGTGCCAGCAGCCAAGACCTACGGACTGAAGCTTTCTTT.

In the case of this clone: Other DNA sequences within the sample encode an identical CDR3. The rearrangement joins TRBV19 to TRBJ1-2; tentative D call: TRBD1 (5 bases). Germline CDR1 reads LNHDA; CDR2 reads SQIVND (reference sequence). V lost 6 bases and J 4 bases, leaving 9 bases between the germline ends. This CDR3 spans 12 amino acids. CDR3 amino acids: CASSDRAYGYTF. Here the CDR3 DNA reads TGTGCCAGTAGCGACAGAGCCTATGGCTACACCTTC. The full variable domain, completed using reference TRBV19 and TRBJ1-2, is DGGITQSPKYLFRKEGQNVTLSCEQNLNHDAMYWYRQDPGQGLRLIYYSQIVNDFQKGDIAEGYSVSREKKESFPLTVTSAQKNPTAFYLCASSDRAYGYTFGSGTRLTVV.

The chain employs TRBV11-2 and TRBJ2-2, with TRBD2 matching over 11 bases. The CDR3 has 18 residues. J was trimmed by 3 bases and V by 5 bases; bases with no gene match: 11. Looked up from germline, CDR1 is SGHAT and CDR2 is FQNNGV. This CDR3 reads CASSERIAGGPDTGELFF. CDR3 nucleotide sequence: TGTGCCAGCAGCGAGAGGATAGCGGGAGGGCCTGACACCGGGGAGCTGTTTTTT. Filled out from reference TRBV11-2 and TRBJ2-2, the complete variable domain reads EAGVAQSPRYKIIEKRQSVAFWCNPISGHATLYWYQQILGQGPKLLIQFQNNGVVDDSQLPKDRFSAERLKGVDSTLKIQPAKLEDSAVYLCASSERIAGGPDTGELFFGEGSRLTVL.

This rearrangement joins TRBV13 to TRBJ2-7; 11 bases are a match to TRBD1. Trimming removed 2 bases from V and 5 bases from J; junction bases left unmatched: 8. Germline V CDR1 and CDR2: PRHDT, FYEKMQ (reference sequence). The CDR3 extends over 16 amino acids. CDR3 DNA sequence: TGTGCCAGCAGCTTAACCGGACAGGGGGCGCTGGACGAGCAGTACTTC. This codes for CASSLTGQGALDEQYF.

The rearrangement links TRBV7-3 to TRBJ2-3; perhaps TRBD2 as D (5 bases). The germline gives CDR1 SGHTA, CDR2 FQGTGA. The CDR3 covers 13 residues. Trimming shortened V by 2 bases and J by 6 bases, and 9 bases separated the two germline ends. CDR3 loop: CASSLGLMDTQYF. The DNA of the CDR3 is TGTGCCAGCAGCTTAGGACTGATGGATACGCAGTATTTT.

Notes on this clone: In the same sample, other DNA sequences code for this CDR3. V is TRBV24-1 and J is TRBJ2-1; D call uncertain. The germline CDR1 and CDR2 sequences are KGHDR and SFDVKD. This CDR3 has 18 amino acids. V was shortened by 4 bases and J by 0 bases, with 18 bases between the two germline ends. The CDR3 bases are TGTGCCACCAGTGACTCCCTGGGCAGCCCGAGCTCCTACAATGAGCAGTTCTTC. This gives the protein CATSDSLGSPSSYNEQFF.

J is TRBJ2-2 and V is TRBV2; D may be TRBD1 (6 bases). CDR1 and CDR2 (germline): SNHLY, FYNNEI. Trimming stripped 0 bases from V and 2 bases from J, with 10 bases between. The CDR3 loop spans 16 amino acids. CDR3 region: CASSEAGAANTGELFF. CDR3 bases: TGTGCCAGCAGTGAAGCGGGGGCGGCAAACACCGGGGAGCTGTTTTTT. The full variable domain, rest sourced from reference TRBV2 and TRBJ2-2, is EPEVTQTPSHQVTQMGQEVILRCVPISNHLYFYWYRQILGQKVEFLVSFYNNEISEKSEIFDDQFSVERPDGSNFTLKIRSTKLEDSAMYFCASSEAGAANTGELFFGEGSRLTVL.

The J gene is TRBJ2-7, the V gene TRBV19, with D unresolved. The CDR3 sequence is 13 residues long. The germline CDR1 and CDR2 sequences are LNHDA and SQIVND (reference sequence). V lost 3 bases and J lost 1, with 7 bases in between. This chain's CDR3 is CASSMRDSYEQYV. The CDR3 DNA reads as TGTGCCAGTAGTATGCGAGATTCCTACGAGCAGTACGTC.

A remark on this clone: Within the sample, other DNA sequences also encode this same CDR3. The V call is TRBV6-5, the J call TRBJ1-1; 8 bases are a match to TRBD1. V gave up 0 bases and J gave up 1 base; unmatched junction bases: 1. The CDR3 is 15 residues long. Germline V lookup: CDR1 MNHEY, CDR2 SVGAGI. CDR3: CASSYSGQGNTEAFF. As DNA, the CDR3 is TGTGCCAGCAGTTACTCAGGACAGGGGAACACTGAAGCTTTCTTT.

This rearrangement joins TRBV2 to TRBJ2-7, with 7 bases fitting TRBD2. CDR1 is SNHLY, CDR2 FYNNEI, per germline. This CDR3 is 14 amino acids long. With V trimmed by 7 bases and J by 6 bases, 12 bases remained unmatched. CDR3 coding DNA: TGTGCCAGCACCGGAGGAGGGGACTACGGCGAGCAGTACTTC. This gives the protein CASTGGGDYGEQYF.

This clone was counted a few times. The chain joins TRBV9 to TRBJ1-6; D may be TRBD1 (5 bases). With 4 bases removed from V and 5 bases from J, the gap between germline ends came to 10 bases. The germline V gene has CDR1 SGDLS and CDR2 YYNGEE. The CDR3 length is 14 residues. In DNA, the CDR3 is TGTGCCAGCAGCCAGACAGAAGATAATTCACCCCTCCACTTT. Translated: CASSQTEDNSPLHF.

The chain recombines TRBV27 with TRBJ1-4; tentatively, D is TRBD1 (5 bases). Trimming shortened V by 6 bases and J by 7 bases, and 15 bases separated the two germline ends. CDR1 and CDR2 from the germline V gene are MNHEY and SMNVEV (reference sequence). The CDR3 length is 14 residues. CDR3 sequence reads: CASRFLGRVEKLFF. CDR3 sequence (DNA): TGTGCCAGCAGATTCTTGGGCAGGGTTGAAAAACTGTTTTTT.

This clone was recorded once. The chain links TRBV6-1 to TRBJ2-7, with D tentatively TRBD1 (6 bases). From germline, CDR1 is MNHNS and CDR2 SASEGT. The CDR3 consists of 14 residues. V gave up 1 base and J gave up 0 bases, with 7 bases separating them. The DNA for the CDR3 is TGTGCCAGCAGTGAAGACAGGGACTCCTACGAGCAGTACTTC. Translating it yields CASSEDRDSYEQYF.

This clone has just one count. J is TRBJ2-7 and V is TRBV3-1 (or the pseudogene TRBV3-2); TRBD1 might be the D (6 bases). The CDR3 is 14 amino acids. V lost 5 bases, J lost 2 bases, and 13 bases lay in between. Germline CDR1 and CDR2: LGHDT and YNNKEL (reference sequence). CDR3 DNA: TGTGCCAGCAGCTTCCACAGGGTCCCCTACGAGCAGTACTTC. Residues: CASSFHRVPYEQYF.

The chain carries TRBV7-9 and TRBJ1-1; a weak D match, TRBD1 (5 bases). This CDR3 is built from 12 residues. Trimming cost V 7 bases and J 9 bases, with 15 bases left between them. Germline V gene lookup returns CDR1 SEHNR and CDR2 FQNEAQ (reference sequence). CDR3 in DNA: TGTGCCAGCACGGGGGTGGGGAGGCAAGCTTTCTTT. Translation: CASTGVGRQAFF.